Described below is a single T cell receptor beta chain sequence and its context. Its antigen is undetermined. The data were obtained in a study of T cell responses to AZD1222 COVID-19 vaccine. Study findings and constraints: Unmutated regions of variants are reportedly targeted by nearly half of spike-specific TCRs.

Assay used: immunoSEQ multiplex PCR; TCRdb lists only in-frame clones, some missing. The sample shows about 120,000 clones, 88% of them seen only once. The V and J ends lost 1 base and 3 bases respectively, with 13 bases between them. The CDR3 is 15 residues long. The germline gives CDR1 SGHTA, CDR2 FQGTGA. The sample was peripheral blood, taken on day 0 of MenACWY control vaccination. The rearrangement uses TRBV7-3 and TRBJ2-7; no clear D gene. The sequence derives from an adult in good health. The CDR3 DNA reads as TGTGCCAGCAGCTTAATAGGCGGCGAGCGCTACGAGCAGTACTTC. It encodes CASSLIGGERYEQYF.